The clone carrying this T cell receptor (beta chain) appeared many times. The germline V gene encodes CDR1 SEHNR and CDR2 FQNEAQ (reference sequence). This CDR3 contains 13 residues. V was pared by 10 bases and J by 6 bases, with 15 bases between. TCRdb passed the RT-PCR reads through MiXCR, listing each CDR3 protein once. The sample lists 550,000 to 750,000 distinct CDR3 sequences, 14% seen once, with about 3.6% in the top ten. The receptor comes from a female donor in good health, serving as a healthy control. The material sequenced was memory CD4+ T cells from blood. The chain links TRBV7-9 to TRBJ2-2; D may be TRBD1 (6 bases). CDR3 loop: CATLLEGAGELFF. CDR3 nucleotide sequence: TGTGCCACCCTCCTAGAGGGGGCCGGGGAGCTGTTTTTT. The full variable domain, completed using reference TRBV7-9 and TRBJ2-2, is DTGVSQNPRHKITKRGQNVTFRCDPISEHNRLYWYRQTLGQGPEFLTYFQNEAQLEKSRLLSDRFSAERPKGSFSTLEIQRTEQGDSAMYLCATLLEGAGELFFGEGSRLTVL.